What follows are 9 T cell receptor beta chains derived from one specimen sequenced in a study of blood T cell repertoires in COVID-19. Sequenced by immunoSEQ multiplex PCR; TCRdb stores in-frame clones only, minus some. This table has a few hundred thousand clones, approximately 90% appearing once. Sequenced material: peripheral blood. These receptors were obtained from a woman between 50 and 59 years old with active or convalescent COVID-19.

The rearrangement links TRBV19 to TRBJ1-5; D is unclear. This CDR3 is 15 amino acids long. Germline CDR1 and CDR2: LNHDA and SQIVND (reference sequence). The germline V and J ends were trimmed by 5 bases and 0 bases, with 11 bases remaining between them. The CDR3 loop reads CASSPGLSSNQPQHF. The CDR3 DNA reads as TGTGCCAGTAGTCCGGGGTTATCTAGCAATCAGCCCCAGCATTTT.

This chain uses TRBV2 with TRBJ1-5; D perhaps matches TRBD1 (5 bases). The CDR3 is 14 amino acids. Trimming removed 4 bases at V and 5 bases at J, with 12 bases between. The germline V gene has CDR1 SNHLY and CDR2 FYNNEI. CDR3 sequence: CASSAREGYQPQHF. The CDR3 coding sequence is TGTGCCAGCAGTGCCAGGGAAGGGTATCAGCCCCAGCATTTT.

The chain uses TRBV24-1 and TRBJ2-2; 7 positions agree with TRBD1. Trimming cost V 8 bases and J 7 bases; bases outside gene matches: 6. Germline V CDR1 and CDR2: KGHDR, SFDVKD. The CDR3 loop spans 13 amino acids. The CDR3 is CATMDRLHGELFF. CDR3 coding DNA: TGTGCCACCATGGACAGGTTGCACGGGGAGCTGTTTTTT.

The genes are TRBV27 and TRBJ1-2; TRBD1 agrees at 10 bases. The CDR3 totals 16 residues. Trimming cost V 4 bases and J 4 bases; bases outside gene matches: 9. Germline lookup yields CDR1 MNHEY and CDR2 SMNVEV (reference sequence). The CDR3 region has the DNA TGTGCCAGCAGTTCGCAGGGACAGGGGTTGATCTATGGCTACACCTTC. Translating gives CASSSQGQGLIYGYTF.

The count of this clone is one. In the same sample, other DNA sequences code for this CDR3. The V and J genes are TRBV7-3 and TRBJ2-2; D perhaps matches TRBD2 (6 bases). CDR1 and CDR2 (germline): SGHTA, FQGTGA. The germline V and J ends were trimmed by 4 bases and 2 bases, with 11 bases remaining between them. The CDR3 is made up of 15 amino acids. The CDR3, as DNA: TGTGCCAGCAGCTCGGGACTCCCCAACACCGGGGAGCTGTTTTTT. It yields the protein CASSSGLPNTGELFF.

The chain recombines TRBV19 with TRBJ2-3, with 7 bases matching TRBD1. In germline, CDR1 is LNHDA, CDR2 SQIVND (reference sequence). The V and J ends lost 9 bases and 1 base, in that order; junction bases with no gene match: 7. The CDR3 covers 14 residues. The CDR3 here is CASIGGYRTDTQYF. Written as DNA, the CDR3 is TGTGCCAGCATAGGGGGCTATCGCACAGATACGCAGTATTTT.

The V call is TRBV6-5, the J call TRBJ1-4; 7 positions agree with TRBD1. After removal of 8 bases from V and 8 bases from J, the junction contained 11 bases not matched to a gene. This CDR3 has 14 amino acids. The germline V gene encodes CDR1 MNHEY and CDR2 SVGAGI. The CDR3 sequence: CASQDWTGGEKLFF. CDR3 nucleotide sequence: TGTGCCAGCCAAGATTGGACAGGCGGGGAAAAACTGTTTTTT.

This clone was observed a few times. The chain has TRBV28 and TRBJ1-1; TRBD1 might be the D (6 bases). The CDR3 is made up of 15 amino acids. Looked up from germline, CDR1 is MDHEN and CDR2 is SYDVKM. V was shortened by 2 bases and J by 3 bases, with 13 bases between the two germline ends. The CDR3 DNA reads TGTGCCAGCAGTTTAGGGGGGGCGCGTGACACTGAAGCTTTCTTT. It specifies CASSLGGARDTEAFF. The entire variable domain, with the rest obtained from reference TRBV28 and TRBJ1-1, is as follows: DVKVTQSSRYLVKRTGEKVFLECVQDMDHENMFWYRQDPGLGLRLIYFSYDVKMKEKGDIPEGYSVSREKKERFSLILESASTNQTSMYLCASSLGGARDTEAFFGQGTRLTVV.

This clone was found once. CDR3 DNA: TGTGCCAGCAGCCCGAGGACAGGGGCGAGCTCCTACGAGCAGTACTTC. The encoded protein is CASSPRTGASSYEQYF. The V call is TRBV7-8, the J call TRBJ2-7; TRBD1 aligns across 9 bases. Germline V lookup: CDR1 SGHVS, CDR2 FQNEAQ. The CDR3 totals 16 residues. Losses at the gene ends were 5 bases for V and 0 bases for J; bases not matched to a gene: 8.